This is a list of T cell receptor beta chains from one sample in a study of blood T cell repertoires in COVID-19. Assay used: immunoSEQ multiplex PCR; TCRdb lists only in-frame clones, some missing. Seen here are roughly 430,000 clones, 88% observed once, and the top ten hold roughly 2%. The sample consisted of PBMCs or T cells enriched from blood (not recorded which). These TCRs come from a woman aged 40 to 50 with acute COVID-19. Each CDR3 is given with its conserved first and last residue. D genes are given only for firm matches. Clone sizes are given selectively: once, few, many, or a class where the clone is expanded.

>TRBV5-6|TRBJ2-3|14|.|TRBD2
CASSSSGVTDTQYF
TGTGCCAGCAGCTCTAGCGGGGTGACAGATACGCAGTATTTT
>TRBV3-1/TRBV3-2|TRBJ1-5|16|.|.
CASSQDSVFSNQPQHF
TGTGCCAGCAGCCAAGATTCGGTATTTAGCAATCAGCCCCAGCATTTT
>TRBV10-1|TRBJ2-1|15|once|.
CASSESGSSYNEQFF
TGCGCCAGCAGTGAGTCGGGCTCCTCCTACAATGAGCAGTTCTTC
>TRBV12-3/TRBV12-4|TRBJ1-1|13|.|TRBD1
CASSFTGDTEAFF
TGTGCCAGCAGTTTCACAGGGGATACTGAAGCTTTCTTT
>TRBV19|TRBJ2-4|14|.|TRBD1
CASSPDRSDRVGYF
TGTGCCAGTAGTCCCGACCGATCCGACAGGGTGGGGTACTTC
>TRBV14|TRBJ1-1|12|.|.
CASSQDPYKAFF
TGTGCCAGCAGCCAAGATCCATACAAGGCTTTCTTT
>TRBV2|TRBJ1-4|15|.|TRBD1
CASSRFQGVDEKLFF
TGTGCCAGCAGCCGCTTTCAGGGGGTGGATGAAAAACTGTTTTTT
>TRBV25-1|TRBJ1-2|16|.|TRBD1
CASSETLRGPVDGYTF
TGTGCCAGCAGTGAAACCTTAAGGGGGCCCGTGGATGGCTACACCTTC
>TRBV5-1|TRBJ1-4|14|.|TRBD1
CASSTGQPNEKLFF
TGCGCCAGCAGCACGGGACAGCCTAATGAAAAACTGTTTTTT
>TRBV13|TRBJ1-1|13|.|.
CASSVRSLERAFF
TGTGCCAGCAGCGTCCGGTCTCTGGAGAGAGCTTTCTTT
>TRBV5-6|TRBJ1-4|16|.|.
CASSLSGLRLGEKLFF
TGTGCCAGCAGCTTGTCTGGGCTACGGTTAGGTGAAAAACTGTTTTTT
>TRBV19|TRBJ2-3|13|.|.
CATNSGSTDTQYF
TGTGCCACCAATAGCGGTAGCACAGATACGCAGTATTTT
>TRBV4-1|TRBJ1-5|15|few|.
CASSQDRRLNQPQHF
TGCGCCAGCAGCCAAGATCGCAGGCTCAATCAGCCCCAGCATTTT
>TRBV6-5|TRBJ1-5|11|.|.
CASSLNQPQHF
TGTGCCAGCAGCTTAAATCAGCCCCAGCATTTT
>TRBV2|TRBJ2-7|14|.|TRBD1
CASSFQQGAGEQYF
TGTGCCAGCAGTTTTCAGCAGGGGGCAGGGGAGCAGTACTTC
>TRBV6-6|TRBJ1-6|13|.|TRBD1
CASKGQGGSPLHF
TGTGCCAGCAAGGGACAGGGTGGGTCACCCCTCCACTTT
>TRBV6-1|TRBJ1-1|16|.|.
CASSEGIRVTYFGAFF
TGTGCCAGCAGTGAAGGCATACGGGTTACATATTTTGGGGCTTTCTTT
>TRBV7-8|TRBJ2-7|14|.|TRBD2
CASSPGAGGLEQYF
TGTGCCAGCAGCCCCGGCGCGGGGGGGCTTGAGCAGTACTTC
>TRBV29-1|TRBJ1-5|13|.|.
CSVAGGVGQPQHF
TGCAGCGTTGCGGGAGGGGTGGGTCAGCCCCAGCATTTT
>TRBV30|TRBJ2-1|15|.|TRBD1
CAWSVGQGAYNEQFF
TGTGCCTGGAGTGTGGGTCAGGGGGCCTACAATGAGCAGTTCTTC
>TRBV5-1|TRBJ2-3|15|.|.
CASSHSSVVTDTQYF
TGCGCCAGCAGTCACTCTAGCGTTGTCACAGATACGCAGTATTTT
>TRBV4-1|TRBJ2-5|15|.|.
CASSRKSGLQETQYF
TGCGCCAGCAGCCGAAAGAGCGGGTTACAAGAGACCCAGTACTTC
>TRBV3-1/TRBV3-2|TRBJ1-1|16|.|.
CASSSGTSPWNSEAFF
TGTGCCAGCAGCTCCGGGACAAGCCCCTGGAACTCTGAAGCTTTCTTT
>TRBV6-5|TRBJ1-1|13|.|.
CASSLTQHTEAFF
TGTGCCAGCAGTCTAACACAGCACACTGAAGCTTTCTTT
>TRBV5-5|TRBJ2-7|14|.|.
CASSLVVRGDEQYF
TGTGCCAGCAGCTTGGTGGTCAGGGGCGACGAGCAGTACTTC
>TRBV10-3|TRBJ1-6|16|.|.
CAISESLRGYNSPLHF
TGTGCCATCAGTGAGTCCCTTAGAGGGTATAATTCACCCCTCCACTTT
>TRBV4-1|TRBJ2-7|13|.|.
CASSQETAYEQYF
TGCGCCAGCAGCCAAGAAACGGCCTACGAGCAGTACTTC
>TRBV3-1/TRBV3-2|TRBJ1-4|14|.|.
CASSRDSGGEKLFF
TGTGCCAGCAGCCGGGACTCGGGGGGGGAAAAACTGTTTTTT
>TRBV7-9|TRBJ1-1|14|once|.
CASRFPTVNTEAFF
TGTGCCAGCAGATTCCCAACAGTCAACACTGAAGCTTTCTTT
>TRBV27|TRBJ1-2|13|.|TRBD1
CASSLRDSRGYTF
TGTGCCAGCAGTTTACGGGACAGCCGCGGCTACACCTTC
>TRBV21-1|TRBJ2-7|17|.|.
CASSRKQAPLSSYEQYF
TGTGCCAGCAGCAGAAAGCAGGCTCCCCTTAGCTCCTACGAGCAGTACTTC
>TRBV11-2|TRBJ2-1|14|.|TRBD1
CASSFDRGLNEQFF
TGTGCCAGCAGCTTCGACAGGGGGCTAAATGAGCAGTTCTTC
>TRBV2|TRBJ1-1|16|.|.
CASSARGGGMNTEAFF
TGTGCCAGCAGTGCTCGGGGGGGAGGAATGAACACTGAAGCTTTCTTT
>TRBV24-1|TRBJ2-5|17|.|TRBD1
CATSDDPTRTGRETQYF
TGTGCCACCAGTGATGACCCCACCCGGACAGGGAGAGAGACCCAGTACTTC
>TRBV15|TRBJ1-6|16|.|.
CATNEDRDFYNSPLHF
TGTGCCACCAACGAAGACCGGGACTTCTATAATTCACCCCTCCACTTT
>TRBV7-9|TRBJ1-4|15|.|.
CASSPRGATNEKLFF
TGTGCCAGCTCCCCCCGGGGGGCAACTAATGAAAAACTGTTTTTT
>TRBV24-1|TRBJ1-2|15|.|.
CATSEPGQSMHGYTF
TGTGCCACCAGTGAACCGGGACAATCCATGCATGGCTACACCTTC
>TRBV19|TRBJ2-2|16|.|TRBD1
CASSIDDRVPVGELFF
TGTGCCAGTAGTATCGATGACAGGGTGCCGGTCGGGGAGCTGTTTTTT
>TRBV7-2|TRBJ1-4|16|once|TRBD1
CASSPRGQGTNEKLFF
TGTGCCAGCAGCCCCCGCGGACAGGGAACTAATGAAAAACTGTTTTTT
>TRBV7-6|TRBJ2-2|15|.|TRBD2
CASSLRGGYTGELFF
TGTGCCAGCAGCCTCCGGGGGGGATACACCGGGGAGCTGTTTTTT
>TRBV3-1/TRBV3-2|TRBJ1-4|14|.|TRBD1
CASTQGASGEKLFF
TGTGCCAGCACCCAGGGGGCTTCGGGTGAAAAACTGTTTTTT
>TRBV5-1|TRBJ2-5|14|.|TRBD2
CASSPGGAVETQYF
TGCGCCAGCAGTCCCGGGGGGGCAGTAGAGACCCAGTACTTC
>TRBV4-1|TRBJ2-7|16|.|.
CASSQDVSGVPYEQYF
TGCGCCAGCAGCCAAGATGTTTCGGGGGTCCCCTACGAGCAGTACTTC
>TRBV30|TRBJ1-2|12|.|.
CAWSMGGYGYTF
TGTGCCTGGAGCATGGGAGGCTATGGCTACACCTTC
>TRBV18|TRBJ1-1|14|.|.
CASSLFGGDTEAFF
TGTGCCAGCTCACTCTTCGGAGGTGACACTGAAGCTTTCTTT
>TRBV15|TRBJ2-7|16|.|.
CATSSPYPHSSYEQYF
TGTGCCACCAGCAGCCCCTATCCGCACTCCTCCTACGAGCAGTACTTC
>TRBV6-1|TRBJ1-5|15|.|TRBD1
CASSDRQGWGQPQHF
TGTGCCAGCAGTGATCGACAGGGTTGGGGCCAGCCCCAGCATTTT
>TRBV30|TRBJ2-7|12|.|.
CAWTSGAYEQYF
TGTGCCTGGACGTCAGGGGCCTACGAGCAGTACTTC
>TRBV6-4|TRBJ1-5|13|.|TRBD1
CASSGRGSQPQHF
TGTGCCAGCAGTGGCAGGGGGAGTCAGCCCCAGCATTTT
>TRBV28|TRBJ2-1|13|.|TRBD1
CASSQGQVGEQFF
TGTGCCAGCAGCCAGGGACAGGTTGGTGAGCAGTTCTTC
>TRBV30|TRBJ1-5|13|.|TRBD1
CAWTGGGNQPQHF
TGTGCCTGGACAGGGGGCGGCAATCAGCCCCAGCATTTT
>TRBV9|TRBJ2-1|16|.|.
CASSASRGALPREQFF
TGTGCCAGCAGCGCGTCCCGGGGGGCCCTCCCCCGAGAGCAGTTCTTC
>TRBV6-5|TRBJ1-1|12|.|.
CASTAGWGRAFF
TGTGCCAGCACCGCGGGGTGGGGGAGAGCTTTCTTT
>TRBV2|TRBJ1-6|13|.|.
CASWGGTNSPLHF
TGTGCCAGCTGGGGAGGGACTAATTCACCCCTCCACTTT
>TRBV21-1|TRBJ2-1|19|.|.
CASSNETTQGLRGVDEQFF
TGTGCCAGCAGCAATGAGACGACACAGGGTCTGAGAGGTGTCGATGAGCAGTTCTTC
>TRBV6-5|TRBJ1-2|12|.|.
CASSRGNGGYTF
TGTGCCAGCAGTCGAGGGAACGGGGGCTACACCTTC
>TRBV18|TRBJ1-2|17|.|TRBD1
CASSPPSWQGASDGYTF
TGTGCCAGCTCACCACCGAGTTGGCAGGGGGCGTCGGATGGCTACACCTTC
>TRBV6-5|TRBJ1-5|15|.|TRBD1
CASSSGQGVGQPQHF
TGTGCCAGCAGTTCGGGACAGGGGGTGGGTCAGCCCCAGCATTTT